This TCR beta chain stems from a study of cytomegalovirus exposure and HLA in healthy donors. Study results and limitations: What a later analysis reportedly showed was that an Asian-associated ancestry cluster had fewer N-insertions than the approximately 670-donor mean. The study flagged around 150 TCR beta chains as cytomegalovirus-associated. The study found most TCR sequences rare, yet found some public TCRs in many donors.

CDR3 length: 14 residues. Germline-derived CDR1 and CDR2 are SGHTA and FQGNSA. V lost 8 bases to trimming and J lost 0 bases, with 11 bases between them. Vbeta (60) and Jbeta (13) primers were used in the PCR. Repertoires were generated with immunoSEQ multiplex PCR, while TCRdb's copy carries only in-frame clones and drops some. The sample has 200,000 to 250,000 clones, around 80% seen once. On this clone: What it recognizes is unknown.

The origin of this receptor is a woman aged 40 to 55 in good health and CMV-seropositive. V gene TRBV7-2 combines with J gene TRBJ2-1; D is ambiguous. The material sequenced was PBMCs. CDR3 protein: CASHTVSSYNEQFF. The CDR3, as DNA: TGTGCCAGCCATACAGTAAGCTCCTACAATGAGCAGTTCTTC. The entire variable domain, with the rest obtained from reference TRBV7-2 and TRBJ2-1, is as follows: GAGVSQSPSNKVTEKGKDVELRCDPISGHTALYWYRQSLGQGLEFLIYFQGNSAPDKSGLPSDRFSAERTGGSVSTLTIQRTQQEDSAVYLCASHTVSSYNEQFFGPGTRLTVL.